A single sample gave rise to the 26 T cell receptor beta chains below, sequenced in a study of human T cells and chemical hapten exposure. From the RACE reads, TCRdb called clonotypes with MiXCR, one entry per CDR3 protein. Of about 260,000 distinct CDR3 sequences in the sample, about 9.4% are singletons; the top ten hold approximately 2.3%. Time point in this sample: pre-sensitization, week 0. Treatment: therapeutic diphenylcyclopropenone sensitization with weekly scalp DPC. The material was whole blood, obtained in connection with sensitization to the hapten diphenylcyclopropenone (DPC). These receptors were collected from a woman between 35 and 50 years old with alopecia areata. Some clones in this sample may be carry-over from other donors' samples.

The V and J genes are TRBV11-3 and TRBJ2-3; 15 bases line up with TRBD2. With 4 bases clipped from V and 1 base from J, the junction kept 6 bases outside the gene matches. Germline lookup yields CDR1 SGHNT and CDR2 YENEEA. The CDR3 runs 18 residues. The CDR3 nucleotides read TGTGCCAGCAGCTCGGGGACTAGCGGGAGGCTTCGCACAGATACGCAGTATTTT. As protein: CASSSGTSGRLRTDTQYF.

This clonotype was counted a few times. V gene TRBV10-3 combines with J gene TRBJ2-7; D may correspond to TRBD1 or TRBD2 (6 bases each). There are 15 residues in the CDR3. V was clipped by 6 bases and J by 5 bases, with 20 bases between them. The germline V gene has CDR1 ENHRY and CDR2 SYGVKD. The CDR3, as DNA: TGTGCCATCAGCCCCCGGGACACCGGCGGGGACGAGCAGTACTTC. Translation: CAISPRDTGGDEQYF.

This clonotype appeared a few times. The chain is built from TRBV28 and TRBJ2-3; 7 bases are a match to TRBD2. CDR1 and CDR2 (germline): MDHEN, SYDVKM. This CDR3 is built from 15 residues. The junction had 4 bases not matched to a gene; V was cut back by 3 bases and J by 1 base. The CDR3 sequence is CASSFTSDRTDTQYF. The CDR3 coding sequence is TGTGCCAGCAGTTTTACTAGCGACCGCACAGATACGCAGTATTTT. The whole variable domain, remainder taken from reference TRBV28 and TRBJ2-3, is DVKVTQSSRYLVKRTGEKVFLECVQDMDHENMFWYRQDPGLGLRLIYFSYDVKMKEKGDIPEGYSVSREKKERFSLILESASTNQTSMYLCASSFTSDRTDTQYFGPGTRLTVL.

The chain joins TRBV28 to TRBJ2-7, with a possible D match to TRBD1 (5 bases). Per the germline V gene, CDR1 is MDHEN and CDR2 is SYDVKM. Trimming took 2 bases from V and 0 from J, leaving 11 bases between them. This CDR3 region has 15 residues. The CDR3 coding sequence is TGTGCCAGCAGTTTAGGACACCCGAGCTCCTACGAGCAGTACTTC. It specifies CASSLGHPSSYEQYF.

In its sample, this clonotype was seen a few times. CDR3 amino acids: CASSRVGLDTQYF. The DNA of the CDR3 is TGTGCCAGCAGCCGTGTGGGGCTGGATACGCAGTATTTT. The V gene is TRBV12-3 or TRBV12-4, the J gene TRBJ2-3, with D maybe TRBD1 (5 bases). The V end was cut by 6 bases, the J end by 6 bases, with 13 bases between. The length of the CDR3 is 13 residues.

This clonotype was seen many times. CDR3 sequence reads: CASSPTQGSGPYEQYF. CDR3 bases: TGTGCCAGCAGCCCTACACAGGGGTCGGGACCATACGAGCAGTACTTC. V usage is TRBV7-2 and J usage is TRBJ2-7; TRBD1 agrees at 7 bases. Germline CDR1 and CDR2: SGHTA and FQGNSA. The CDR3 has 16 residues. V was pared by 5 bases and J by 4 bases, with 14 bases of the junction left unmatched.

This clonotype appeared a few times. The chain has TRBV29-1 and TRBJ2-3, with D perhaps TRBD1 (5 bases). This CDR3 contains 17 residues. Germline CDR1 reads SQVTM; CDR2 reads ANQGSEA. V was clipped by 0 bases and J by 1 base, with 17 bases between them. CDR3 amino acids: CSVEEDTGFYGTDTQYF. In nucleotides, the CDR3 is TGCAGCGTTGAAGAGGATACAGGTTTCTATGGCACAGATACGCAGTATTTT.

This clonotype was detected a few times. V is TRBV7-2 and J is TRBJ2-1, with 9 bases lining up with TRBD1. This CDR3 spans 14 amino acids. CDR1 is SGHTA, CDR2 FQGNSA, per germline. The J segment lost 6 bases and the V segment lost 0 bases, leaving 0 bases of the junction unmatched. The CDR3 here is CASSLATGGNEQFF. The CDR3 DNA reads TGTGCCAGCAGCTTAGCGACAGGGGGCAATGAGCAGTTCTTC.

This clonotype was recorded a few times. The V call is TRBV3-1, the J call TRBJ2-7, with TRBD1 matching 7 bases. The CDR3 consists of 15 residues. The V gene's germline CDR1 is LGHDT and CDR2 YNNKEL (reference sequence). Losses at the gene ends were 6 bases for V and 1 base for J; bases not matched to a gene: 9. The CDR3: CASRLEGASSYEQYF. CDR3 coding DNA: TGTGCCAGCAGACTAGAGGGGGCGTCTTCCTACGAGCAGTACTTC.

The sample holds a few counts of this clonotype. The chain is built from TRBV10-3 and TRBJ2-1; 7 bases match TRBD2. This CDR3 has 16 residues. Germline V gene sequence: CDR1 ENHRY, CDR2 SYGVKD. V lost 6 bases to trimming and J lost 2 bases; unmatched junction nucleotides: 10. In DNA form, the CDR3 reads TGTGCCATCAGACGGGAGGATGGGGTCGCCTACAATGAGCAGTTCTTC. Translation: CAIRREDGVAYNEQFF.

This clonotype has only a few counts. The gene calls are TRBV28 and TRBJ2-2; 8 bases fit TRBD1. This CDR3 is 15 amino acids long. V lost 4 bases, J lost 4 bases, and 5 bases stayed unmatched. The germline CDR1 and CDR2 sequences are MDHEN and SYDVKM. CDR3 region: CASSSQGGGTGELFF. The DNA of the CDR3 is TGTGCCAGCAGTTCACAGGGGGGCGGCACCGGGGAGCTGTTTTTT.

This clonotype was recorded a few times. This CDR3 reads CASSGLGQYF. The CDR3 coding sequence is TGTGCCAGCAGTGGGTTAGGGCAGTACTTC. V gene TRBV28 combines with J gene TRBJ2-7; D is undetermined. V gave up 5 bases and J gave up 9 bases, with 8 bases separating them. Germline values: CDR1 MDHEN, CDR2 SYDVKM. This CDR3 is 10 amino acids long.

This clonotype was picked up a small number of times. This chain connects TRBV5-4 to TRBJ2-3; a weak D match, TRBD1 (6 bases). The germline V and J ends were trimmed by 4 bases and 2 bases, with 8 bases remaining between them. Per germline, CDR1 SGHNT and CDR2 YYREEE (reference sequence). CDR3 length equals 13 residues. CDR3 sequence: CASSQGNTDTQYF. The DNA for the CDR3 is TGTGCCAGCAGCCAGGGGAACACAGATACGCAGTATTTT.

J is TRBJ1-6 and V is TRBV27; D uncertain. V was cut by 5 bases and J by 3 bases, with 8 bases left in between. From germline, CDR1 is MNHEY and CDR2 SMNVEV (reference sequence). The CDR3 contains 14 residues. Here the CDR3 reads CASSRAGYNSPLHF. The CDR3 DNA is TGTGCCAGCAGTCGGGCGGGCTATAATTCACCCCTCCACTTT.

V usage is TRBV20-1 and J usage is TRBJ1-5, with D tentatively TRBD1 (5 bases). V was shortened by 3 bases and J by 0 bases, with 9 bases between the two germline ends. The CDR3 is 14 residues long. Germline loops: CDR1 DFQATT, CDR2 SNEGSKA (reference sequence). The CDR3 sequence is CSARGDVSNQPQHF. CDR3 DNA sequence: TGCAGTGCTAGGGGGGACGTTAGCAATCAGCCCCAGCATTTT.

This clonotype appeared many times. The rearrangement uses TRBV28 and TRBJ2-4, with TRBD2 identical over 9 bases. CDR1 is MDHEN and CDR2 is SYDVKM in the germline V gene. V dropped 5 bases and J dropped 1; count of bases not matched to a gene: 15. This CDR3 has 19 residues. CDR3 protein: CASSLASGTLRRAKNIQYF. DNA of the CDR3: TGTGCCAGCAGTCTCGCTAGCGGGACCCTGAGGAGGGCCAAAAACATTCAGTACTTC.

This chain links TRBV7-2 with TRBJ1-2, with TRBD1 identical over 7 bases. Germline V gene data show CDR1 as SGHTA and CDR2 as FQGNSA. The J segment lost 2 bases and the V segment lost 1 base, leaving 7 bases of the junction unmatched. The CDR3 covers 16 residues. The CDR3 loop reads CASSLGRGQLNYGYTF. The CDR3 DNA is TGTGCCAGCAGCTTAGGCAGGGGACAGCTGAACTATGGCTACACCTTC.

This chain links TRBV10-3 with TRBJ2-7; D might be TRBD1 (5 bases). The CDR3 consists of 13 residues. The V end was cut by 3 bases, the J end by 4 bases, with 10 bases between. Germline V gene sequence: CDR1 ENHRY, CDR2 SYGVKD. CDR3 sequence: CAISDRVYYEQYF. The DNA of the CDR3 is TGTGCCATCAGTGACAGGGTTTATTACGAGCAGTACTTC.

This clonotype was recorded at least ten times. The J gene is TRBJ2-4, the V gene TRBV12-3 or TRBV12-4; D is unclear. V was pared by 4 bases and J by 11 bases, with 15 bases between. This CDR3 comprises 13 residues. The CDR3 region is CASSSGEQALQYF. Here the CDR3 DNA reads TGTGCCAGCAGTTCGGGCGAGCAGGCTCTTCAGTACTTC.

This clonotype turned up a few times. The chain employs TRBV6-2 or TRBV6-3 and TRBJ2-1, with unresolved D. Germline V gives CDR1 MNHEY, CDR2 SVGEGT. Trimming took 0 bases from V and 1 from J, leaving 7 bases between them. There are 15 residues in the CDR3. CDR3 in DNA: TGTGCCAGCAGTTACTCGGCGGCTTCCTACAATGAGCAGTTCTTC. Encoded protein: CASSYSAASYNEQFF.

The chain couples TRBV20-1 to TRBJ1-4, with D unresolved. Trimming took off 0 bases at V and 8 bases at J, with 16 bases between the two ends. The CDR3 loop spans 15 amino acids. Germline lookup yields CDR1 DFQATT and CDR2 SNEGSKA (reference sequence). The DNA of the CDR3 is TGCAGTGCTAGAGATGCCCCAAGCAGCAAGGAAAAACTGTTTTTT. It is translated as CSARDAPSSKEKLFF.

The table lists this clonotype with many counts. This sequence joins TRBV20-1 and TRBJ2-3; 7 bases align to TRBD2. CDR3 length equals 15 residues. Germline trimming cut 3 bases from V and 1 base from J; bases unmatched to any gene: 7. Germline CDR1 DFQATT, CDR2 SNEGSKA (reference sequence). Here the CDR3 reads CSARAGGSGTDTQYF. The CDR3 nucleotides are TGCAGTGCTAGGGCAGGCGGGAGTGGCACAGATACGCAGTATTTT.

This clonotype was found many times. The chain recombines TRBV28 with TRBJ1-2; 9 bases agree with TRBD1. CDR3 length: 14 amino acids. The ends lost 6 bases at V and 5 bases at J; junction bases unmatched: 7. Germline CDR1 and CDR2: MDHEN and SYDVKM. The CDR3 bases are TGTGCCAGCAGGGGTACAGGGGGCGGGTATGGCTACACCTTC. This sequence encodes CASRGTGGGYGYTF.

The CDR3 nucleotides are TGTGCCAGCAGCTTAGACCCAGGGTTCTCCTACGAGCAGTACTTC. As protein: CASSLDPGFSYEQYF. This rearrangement joins TRBV7-6 to TRBJ2-7, with a weak D call TRBD1 (5 bases). V was clipped by 1 base and J by 0 bases, with 10 bases between them. This CDR3 is built from 15 residues. Germline values: CDR1 SGHVS, CDR2 FNYEAQ.

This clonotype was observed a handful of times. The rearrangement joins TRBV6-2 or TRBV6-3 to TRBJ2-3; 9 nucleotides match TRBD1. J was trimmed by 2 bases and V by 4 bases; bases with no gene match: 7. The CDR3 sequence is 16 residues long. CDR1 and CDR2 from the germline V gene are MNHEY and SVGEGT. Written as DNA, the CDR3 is TGTGCCAGCAGTTCGTTTAGGACAGGGGTCACAGATACGCAGTATTTT. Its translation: CASSSFRTGVTDTQYF.

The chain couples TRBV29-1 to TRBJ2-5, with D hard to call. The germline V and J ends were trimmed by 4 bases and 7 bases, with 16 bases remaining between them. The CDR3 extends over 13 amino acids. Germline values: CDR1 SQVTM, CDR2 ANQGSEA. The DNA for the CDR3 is TGCAGCGTTGGAGGTCAAAGCATGGGGACCCAGTACTTC. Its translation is CSVGGQSMGTQYF.